There are a few counts of the clone carrying this T cell receptor beta chain. Its antigen is not identified. This CDR3 has 14 residues. With 4 bases removed from V and 0 bases from J, the gap between germline ends came to 7 bases. In germline, CDR1 is WSHSY, CDR2 SAAADI. This specimen belongs to a study of identical twins. Regarding the study as a whole: The conclusions drew on cross-sectional statistical analysis instead of tracking the same donors.

TCRdb fed the 5' RACE reads into MiXCR, producing one record per CDR3 protein. The data contain approximately 620,000 distinct CDR3 sequences, roughly 8% of them singletons. This sample also appeared in a second study, on yellow fever vaccine responses in identical twins. From that second work: As reported, the vaccine T cell response of twins seemed partly convergent and partly personalized.

This rearrangement joins TRBV10-2 to TRBJ1-5; no reliable D call. Sequences were obtained from PBMCs. The receptor was isolated from a woman aged 18-29 years in good health. CDR3 nucleotide sequence: TGCGCCAGCAGTGCGGCGAATAGCAATCAGCCCCAGCATTTT. This translates into CASSAANSNQPQHF.